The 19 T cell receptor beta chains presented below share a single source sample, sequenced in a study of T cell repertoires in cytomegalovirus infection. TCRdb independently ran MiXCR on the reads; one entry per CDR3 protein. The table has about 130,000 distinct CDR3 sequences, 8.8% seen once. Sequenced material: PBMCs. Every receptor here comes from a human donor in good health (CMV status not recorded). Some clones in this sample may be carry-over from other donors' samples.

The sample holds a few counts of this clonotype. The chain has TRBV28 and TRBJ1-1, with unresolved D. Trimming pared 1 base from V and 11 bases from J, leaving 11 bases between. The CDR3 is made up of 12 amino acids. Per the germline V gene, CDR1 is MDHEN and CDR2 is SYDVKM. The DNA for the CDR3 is TGTGCCAGCAGTTTATTGCCTGGAGAGGCTTTCTTT. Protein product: CASSLLPGEAFF. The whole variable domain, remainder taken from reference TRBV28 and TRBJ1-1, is DVKVTQSSRYLVKRTGEKVFLECVQDMDHENMFWYRQDPGLGLRLIYFSYDVKMKEKGDIPEGYSVSREKKERFSLILESASTNQTSMYLCASSLLPGEAFFGQGTRLTVV.

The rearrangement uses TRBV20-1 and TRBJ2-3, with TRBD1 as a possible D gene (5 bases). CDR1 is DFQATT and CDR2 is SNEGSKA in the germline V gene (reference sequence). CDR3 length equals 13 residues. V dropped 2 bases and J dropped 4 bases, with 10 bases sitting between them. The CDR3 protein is CSARSTVADTQYF. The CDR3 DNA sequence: TGCAGTGCTAGATCGACAGTCGCAGATACGCAGTATTTT.

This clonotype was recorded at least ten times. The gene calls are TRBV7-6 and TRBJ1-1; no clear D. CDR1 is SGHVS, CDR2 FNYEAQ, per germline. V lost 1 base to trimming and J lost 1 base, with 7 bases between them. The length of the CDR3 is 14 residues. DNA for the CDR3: TGTGCCAGCAGCTTAGAACCAGGGAACACTGAAGCTTTCTTT. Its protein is CASSLEPGNTEAFF.

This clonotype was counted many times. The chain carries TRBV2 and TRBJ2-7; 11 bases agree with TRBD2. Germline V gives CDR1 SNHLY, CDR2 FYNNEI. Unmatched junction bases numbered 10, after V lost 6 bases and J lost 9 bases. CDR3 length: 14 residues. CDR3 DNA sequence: TGTGCCAGCAGCCAGACTAGCGGGGAATCTAGGCAGTACTTC. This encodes CASSQTSGESRQYF. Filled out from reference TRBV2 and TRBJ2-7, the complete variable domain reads EPEVTQTPSHQVTQMGQEVILRCVPISNHLYFYWYRQILGQKVEFLVSFYNNEISEKSEIFDDQFSVERPDGSNFTLKIRSTKLEDSAMYFCASSQTSGESRQYFGPGTRLTVT.

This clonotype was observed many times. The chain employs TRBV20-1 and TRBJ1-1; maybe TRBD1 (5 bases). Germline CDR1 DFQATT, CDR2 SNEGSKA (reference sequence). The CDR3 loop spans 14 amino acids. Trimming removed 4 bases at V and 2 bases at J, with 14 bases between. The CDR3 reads CSAMRGGGNTEAFF. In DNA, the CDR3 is TGCAGTGCTATGAGGGGTGGAGGTAACACTGAAGCTTTCTTT.

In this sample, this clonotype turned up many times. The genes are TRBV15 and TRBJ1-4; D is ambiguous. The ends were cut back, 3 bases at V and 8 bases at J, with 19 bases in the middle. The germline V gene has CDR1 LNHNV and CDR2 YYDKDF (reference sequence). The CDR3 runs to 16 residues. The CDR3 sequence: CATSRGIYQIPEKLFF. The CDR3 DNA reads TGTGCCACCAGCAGGGGGATCTACCAGATACCCGAAAAACTGTTTTTT.

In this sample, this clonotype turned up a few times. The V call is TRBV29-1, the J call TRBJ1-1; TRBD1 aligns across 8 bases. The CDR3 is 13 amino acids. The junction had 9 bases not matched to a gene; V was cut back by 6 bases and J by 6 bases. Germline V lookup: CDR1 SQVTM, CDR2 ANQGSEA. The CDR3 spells CSVGAQGDPEAFF. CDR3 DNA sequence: TGCAGCGTGGGGGCACAGGGGGACCCTGAAGCTTTCTTT.

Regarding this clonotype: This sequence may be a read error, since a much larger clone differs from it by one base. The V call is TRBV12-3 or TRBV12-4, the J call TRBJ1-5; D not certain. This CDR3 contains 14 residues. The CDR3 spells CASSFGQSFQPQDF. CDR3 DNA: TGTGCCAGCAGTTTTGGCCAGAGCTTTCAGCCCCAGGATTTT.

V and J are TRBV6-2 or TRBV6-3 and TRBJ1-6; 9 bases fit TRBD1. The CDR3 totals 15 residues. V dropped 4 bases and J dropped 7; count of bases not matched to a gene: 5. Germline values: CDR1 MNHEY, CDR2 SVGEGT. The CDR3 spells CASSFGQGWNSPLHF. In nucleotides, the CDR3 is TGTGCCAGCAGTTTTGGACAGGGGTGGAATTCACCCCTCCACTTT.

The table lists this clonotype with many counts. DNA for the CDR3: TGTGCCAGCAGCTTAGACAGGGGTTATCAGCCCCAGCATTTT. Translating gives CASSLDRGYQPQHF. V usage is TRBV7-2 and J usage is TRBJ1-5; TRBD1 matches 7 bases. This CDR3 is 14 amino acids long. The J segment lost 5 bases and the V segment lost 1 base, leaving 2 bases of the junction unmatched. CDR1 is SGHTA, CDR2 FQGNSA, per germline.

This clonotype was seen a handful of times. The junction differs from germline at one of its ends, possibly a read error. The CDR3 loop reads CAGRSRVNTGELFF. The DNA for the CDR3 is TGTGCCGGCAGATCGCGTGTGAACACCGGGGAGCTGTTTTTT. The chain carries TRBV2 and TRBJ2-2; no clear D. The CDR3 spans 14 residues. CDR1 is SNHLY, CDR2 FYNNEI, per germline.

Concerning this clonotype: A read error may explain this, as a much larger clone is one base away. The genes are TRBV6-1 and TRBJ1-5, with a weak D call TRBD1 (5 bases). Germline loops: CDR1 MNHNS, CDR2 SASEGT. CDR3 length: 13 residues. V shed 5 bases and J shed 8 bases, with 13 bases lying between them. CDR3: CASSQDQGKPQHF. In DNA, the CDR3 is TGTGCCAGCAGTCAAGACCAGGGTAAGCCCCAGCATTTT.

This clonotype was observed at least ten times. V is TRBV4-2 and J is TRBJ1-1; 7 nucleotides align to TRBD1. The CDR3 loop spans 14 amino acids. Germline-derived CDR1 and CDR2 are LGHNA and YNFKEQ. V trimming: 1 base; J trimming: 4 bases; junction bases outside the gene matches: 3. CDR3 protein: CASSQGQGLTEAFF. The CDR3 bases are TGTGCCAGCAGCCAAGGACAGGGCCTCACTGAAGCTTTCTTT.

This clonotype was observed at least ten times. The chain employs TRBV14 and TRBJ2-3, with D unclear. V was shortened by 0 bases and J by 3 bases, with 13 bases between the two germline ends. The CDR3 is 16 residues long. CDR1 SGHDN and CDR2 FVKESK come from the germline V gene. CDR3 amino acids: CASSQDFAARTDTQYF. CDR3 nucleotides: TGTGCCAGCAGCCAAGATTTTGCCGCGAGGACAGATACGCAGTATTTT.

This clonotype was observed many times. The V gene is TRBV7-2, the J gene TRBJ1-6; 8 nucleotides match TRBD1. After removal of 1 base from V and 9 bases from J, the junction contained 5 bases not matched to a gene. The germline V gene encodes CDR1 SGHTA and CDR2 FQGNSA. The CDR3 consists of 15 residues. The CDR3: CASSLGTGSVSPLHF. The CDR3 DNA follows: TGTGCCAGCAGCTTAGGGACAGGGTCTGTTTCACCCCTCCACTTT.

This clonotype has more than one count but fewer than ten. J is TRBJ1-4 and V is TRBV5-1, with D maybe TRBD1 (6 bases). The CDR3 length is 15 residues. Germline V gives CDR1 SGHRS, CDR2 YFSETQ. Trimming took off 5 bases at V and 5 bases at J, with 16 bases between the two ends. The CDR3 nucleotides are TGCGCCAGCAGGGTGGGACAAGTATCAAATGAAAAACTGTTTTTT. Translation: CASRVGQVSNEKLFF.

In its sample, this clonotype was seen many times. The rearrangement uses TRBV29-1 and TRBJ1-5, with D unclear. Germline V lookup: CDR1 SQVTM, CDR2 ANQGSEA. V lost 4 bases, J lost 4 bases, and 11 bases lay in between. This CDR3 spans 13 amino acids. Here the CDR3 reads CSVGGIGNQPQHF. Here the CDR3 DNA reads TGCAGCGTTGGGGGAATTGGGAATCAGCCCCAGCATTTT. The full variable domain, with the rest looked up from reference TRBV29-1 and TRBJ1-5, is SAVISQKPSRDICQRGTSLTIQCQVDSQVTMMFWYRQQPGQSLTLIATANQGSEATYESGFVIDKFPISRPNLTFSTLTVSNMSPEDSSIYLCSVGGIGNQPQHFGDGTRLSIL.

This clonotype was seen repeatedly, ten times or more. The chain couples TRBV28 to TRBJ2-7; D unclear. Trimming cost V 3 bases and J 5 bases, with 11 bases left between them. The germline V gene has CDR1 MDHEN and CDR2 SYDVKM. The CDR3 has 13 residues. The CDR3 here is CASSLGFVDEQYF. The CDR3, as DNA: TGTGCCAGCAGTTTGGGTTTCGTGGACGAGCAGTACTTC.

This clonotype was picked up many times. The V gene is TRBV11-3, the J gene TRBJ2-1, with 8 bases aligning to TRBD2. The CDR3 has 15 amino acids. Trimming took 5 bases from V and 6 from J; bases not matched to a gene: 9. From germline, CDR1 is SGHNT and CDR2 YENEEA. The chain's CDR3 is CASSKTGGPSNEQFF. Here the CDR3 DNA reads TGTGCCAGCAGCAAGACGGGGGGGCCGTCCAATGAGCAGTTCTTC.